The clone carrying this T cell receptor beta chain was counted a few times. Its target is unknown. The CDR3 totals 14 residues. Germline V CDR1 and CDR2: DFQATT, SNEGSKA (reference sequence). J gave up 4 bases and V 0 bases, and 6 bases lay outside the gene matches. This sample's TCRbeta library carried unique molecular identifier barcodes. TCRdb passed the PCR reads through MiXCR, listing each CDR3 protein once. The sample has fewer than 550,000 distinct CDR3 sequences, approximately 10% seen once. These data are taken from a study of T-cell reconstitution after alpha-beta-depleted transplantation in children. General study findings and limits: Several hundred expanded graft clones reportedly supplied alpha-beta T cells about two months after transplant. Recipient T cells and thymic progenitors that survived gave rise to the high TCRbeta diversity observed at day 60 in some patients. T-cell counts and diversity at one year post-transplant came mainly from newly produced T cells.

The J gene is TRBJ2-7, the V gene TRBV20-1; 7 bases agree with TRBD2. The receptor was isolated from a child younger than 10 with inherited bone marrow failure, due to receive a stem cell transplant. Source: PBMCs, taken before TCRalphabeta/CD19-depleted stem cell transplant. The CDR3 loop is CSARDGGGGYEQYF. The DNA of the CDR3 is TGCAGTGCTAGAGATGGGGGGGGAGGGTACGAGCAGTACTTC.